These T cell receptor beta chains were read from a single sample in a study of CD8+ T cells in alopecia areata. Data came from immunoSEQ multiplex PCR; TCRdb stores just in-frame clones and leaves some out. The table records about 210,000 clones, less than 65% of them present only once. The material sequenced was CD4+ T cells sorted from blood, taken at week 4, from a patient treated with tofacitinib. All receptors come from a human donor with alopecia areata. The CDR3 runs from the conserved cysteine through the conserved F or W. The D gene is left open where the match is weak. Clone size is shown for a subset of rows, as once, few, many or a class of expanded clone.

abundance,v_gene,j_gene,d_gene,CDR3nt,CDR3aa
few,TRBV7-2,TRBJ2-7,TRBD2,TGTGCCAGCAGCTTAGCGCGGGGGGACCTTCCCTACGAGCAGTACTTC,CASSLARGDLPYEQYF
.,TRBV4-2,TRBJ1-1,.,TGTGCCAGCAGCCAAGTCGCTAACACTGAAGCTTTCTTT,CASSQVANTEAFF
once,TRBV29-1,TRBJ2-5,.,TGCAGCGTTGAAAAAACAGCCTCCGAGACCCAGTACTTC,CSVEKTASETQYF
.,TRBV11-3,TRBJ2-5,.,TGTGCCAGCAGCTTAGGGACAGCAGAAGAGACCCAGTACTTC,CASSLGTAEETQYF
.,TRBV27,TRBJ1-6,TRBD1,TGTGCCAGCAGTTTATCGAGGACAGGGGTCTCACCCCTCCACTTT,CASSLSRTGVSPLHF
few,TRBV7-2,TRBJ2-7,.,TGTGCCAGCAGCAGGGGACCCTACTACGAGCAGTACTTC,CASSRGPYYEQYF
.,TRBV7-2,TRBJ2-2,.,TGTGCCAGCAGCTTAGGCACCGGGGAGCTGTTTTTT,CASSLGTGELFF
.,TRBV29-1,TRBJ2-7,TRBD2,TGCAGCGTTGACGCCGGGGGGATGACCTACGAGCAGTACTTC,CSVDAGGMTYEQYF
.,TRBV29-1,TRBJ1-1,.,TGCAGCGTTGATCAGGGTATCGGGAACACTGAAGCTTTCTTT,CSVDQGIGNTEAFF
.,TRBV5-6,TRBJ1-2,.,TGTGCCAGCAGCTTGATCTCTTTGGTCGGCTACACCTTC,CASSLISLVGYTF
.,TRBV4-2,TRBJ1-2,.,TGTGCCAGCAGCCAAGACCAGTATGGCTACACCTTC,CASSQDQYGYTF
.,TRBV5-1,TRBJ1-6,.,TGCGCCAGCAGCTTTGAGGGGTGGAATTCACCCCTCCACTTT,CASSFEGWNSPLHF
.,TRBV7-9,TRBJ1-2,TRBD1,TGTGCCAGCAGCGTTGGACAGGCCGGCTATGGCTACACCTTC,CASSVGQAGYGYTF
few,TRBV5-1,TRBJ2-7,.,TGCGCCAGCAGCTTGGCCAGCGGGCTTAGCTCCTACGAGCAGTACTTC,CASSLASGLSSYEQYF
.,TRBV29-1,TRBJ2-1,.,TGCAGCGTTGTGCAGTTCACTCACAATGAGCAGTTCTTC,CSVVQFTHNEQFF
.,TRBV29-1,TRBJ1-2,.,TGCAGCGTTGCAACAGGGTTTGAGTATGGCTACACCTTC,CSVATGFEYGYTF
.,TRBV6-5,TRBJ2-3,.,TGTGCCAGCAGTACAGGCACAGATACGCAGTATTTT,CASSTGTDTQYF
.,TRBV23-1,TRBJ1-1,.,TGCGCCAGCACCCCGAGAGGGATTAACACTGAAGCTTTCTTT,CASTPRGINTEAFF
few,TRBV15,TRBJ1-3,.,TGTGCCACCAGGTTGGCCTACTCTGGAAACACCATATATTTT,CATRLAYSGNTIYF
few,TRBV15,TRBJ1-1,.,TGTGCCACCAGCAGGCCGCGGGGCAGGGGTCTCACTGAAGCTTTCTTT,CATSRPRGRGLTEAFF
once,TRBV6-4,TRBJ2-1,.,TGTGCCAGCAGACCTACTGGACGTGCATCCTACAATGAGCAGTTCTTC,CASRPTGRASYNEQFF
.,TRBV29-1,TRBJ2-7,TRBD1,TGCAGCGTGGGGGGACAGGGGGCACGCGAGCAGTACTTC,CSVGGQGAREQYF
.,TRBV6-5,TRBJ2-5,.,TGTGCCAGCGGACAAGAGACCCAGTACTTC,CASGQETQYF
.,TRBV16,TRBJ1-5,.,TGTGCCAGCAGCCTAACAGGGTTAGGCAATCAGCCCCAGCATTTT,CASSLTGLGNQPQHF
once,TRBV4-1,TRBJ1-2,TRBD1,TGCGCCAGCAGTCCCGGACAGGACCCCTATGGCTACACCTTC,CASSPGQDPYGYTF
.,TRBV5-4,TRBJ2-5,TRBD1,TGTGCCAGCAGCACAAGACAGGGTAGTGAAGAGACCCAGTACTTC,CASSTRQGSEETQYF
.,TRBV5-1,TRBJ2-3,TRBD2,TGCGCCAGCAGCCTGGGACTAAACCCCACACACCCGACAGATACGCAGTATTTT,CASSLGLNPTHPTDTQYF
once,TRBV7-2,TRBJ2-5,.,TGTGCCAGCAGCCTAGGACGGCAAGAGACCCAGTACTTC,CASSLGRQETQYF